This T cell receptor (beta chain) derives from a study of CD8+CD57+ T cells in acquired aplastic anemia. Looking at the study overall: The DNA of sorted CD4+ and CD8+ cells averaged roughly 3.2 ug.

Remarks on this clonotype: The antigen remains unidentified.

The use of genomic DNA as template underpinned the TCR beta VDJ and CDR3 profiling. TCRdb passed the reads through MiXCR, listing each CDR3 protein once. This sample has about 200,000 distinct CDR3 sequences; almost 50% occur once, and the top ten carry nearly 20%. Patients who underwent sequencing had shown CD8+CD57+ cell expansion by flow cytometry. Each patient had severe acquired aplastic anemia. General study points: CD8+ Simpson's diversity showed no significant patient-control difference. Patients and controls shared 25 to 30 CD8+ CDR3 sequences, highly expressed in patients.

Germline V lookup: CDR1 MNHEY, CDR2 SVGAGI. Trimming cost V 4 bases and J 12 bases, with 12 bases left between them. The CDR3 length is 11 residues. The material sequenced was sorted CD4+, CD8+, or CD8+CD57+ T cells (not recorded which) from PBMCs. This TCR came from a human donor with aplastic anemia. This rearrangement joins TRBV6-5 to TRBJ1-2; D perhaps matches TRBD1 (6 bases). CDR3 nucleotide sequence: TGTGCCAGCAGTTCGCGACAGGCCAACACCTTC. Translation gives CASSSRQANTF.